The sequence of this T cell receptor beta chain was determined in a study of T cell repertoires in cytomegalovirus infection. Study-wide context: Recently identified HLA-C-restricted CMV epitopes were among the peptides used. Public TCR beta signatures indicated both CMV infection and matching HLA type. Findings and limits, study-wide: There were carriers of CMV plus the relevant HLA, and cumulative public TCR beta family frequency identified them. HLA-C-restricted TCR beta clonotypes specific for CMV led the ex vivo response.

Each CDR3 protein gets one entry after TCRdb re-called the reads with MiXCR. This sample has roughly 860,000 distinct CDR3 sequences, with about 30% found just once. The length of the CDR3 is 15 residues. J lost 6 bases, V lost 5 bases, and 9 bases had no gene match. Comment on this clonotype: Its antigen is not identified.

The sequence was obtained from a human donor in good health (CMV status not recorded). Some clones in this sample may be carry-over from other donors' samples. The sample consisted of cultured CD8+ T cells from PBMCs, taken from culture after CMV antigen stimulation. The chain joins TRBV12-3 or TRBV12-4 to TRBJ1-5, with TRBD1 matching 8 bases. This CDR3 is CASSPDGGQGQPQHF. The CDR3 DNA reads as TGTGCCAGCAGTCCGGACGGAGGACAGGGTCAGCCCCAGCATTTT.